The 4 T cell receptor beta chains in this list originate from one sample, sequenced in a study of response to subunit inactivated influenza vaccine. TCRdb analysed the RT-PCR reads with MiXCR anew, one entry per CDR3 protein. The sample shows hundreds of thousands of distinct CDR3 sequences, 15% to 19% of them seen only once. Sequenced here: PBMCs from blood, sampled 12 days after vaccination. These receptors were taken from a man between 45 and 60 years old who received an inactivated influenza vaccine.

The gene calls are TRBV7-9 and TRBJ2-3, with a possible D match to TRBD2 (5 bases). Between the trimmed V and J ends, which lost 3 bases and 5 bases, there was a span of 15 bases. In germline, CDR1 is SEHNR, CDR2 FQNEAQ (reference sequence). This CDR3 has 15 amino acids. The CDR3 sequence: CASSFGLASGDTQYF. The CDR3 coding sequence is TGTGCCAGCAGCTTTGGGTTAGCGAGTGGAGATACGCAGTATTTT.

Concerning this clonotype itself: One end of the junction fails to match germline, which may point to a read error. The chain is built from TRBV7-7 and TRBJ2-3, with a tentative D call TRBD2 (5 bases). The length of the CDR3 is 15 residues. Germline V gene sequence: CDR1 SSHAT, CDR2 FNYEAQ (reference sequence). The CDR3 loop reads CASSLAYGPTDTQYF. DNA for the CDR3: TGTGCTAGCAGCTTAGCGTATGGGCCCACAGATACGCAGTATTTT. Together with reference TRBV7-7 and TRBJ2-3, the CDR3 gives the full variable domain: GAGVSQSPRYKVTKRGQDVTLRCDPISSHATLYWYQQALGQGPEFLTYFNYEAQPDKSGLPSDRFSAERPEGSISTLTIQRTEQRDSAMYRCASSLAYGPTDTQYFGPGTRLTVL.

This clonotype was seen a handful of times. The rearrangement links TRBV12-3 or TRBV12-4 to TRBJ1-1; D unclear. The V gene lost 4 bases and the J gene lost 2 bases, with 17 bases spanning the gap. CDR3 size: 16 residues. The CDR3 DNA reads TGTGCCAGCAGTTCTGGACCAATTATTATAAACACTGAAGCTTTCTTT. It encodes CASSSGPIIINTEAFF.

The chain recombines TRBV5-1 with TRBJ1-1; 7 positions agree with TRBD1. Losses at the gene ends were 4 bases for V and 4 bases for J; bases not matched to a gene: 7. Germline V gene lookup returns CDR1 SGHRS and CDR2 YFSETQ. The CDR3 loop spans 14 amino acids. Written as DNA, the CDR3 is TGCGCCAGCAGCAGCCTCGACAGGGTCACTGAAGCTTTCTTT. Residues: CASSSLDRVTEAFF.